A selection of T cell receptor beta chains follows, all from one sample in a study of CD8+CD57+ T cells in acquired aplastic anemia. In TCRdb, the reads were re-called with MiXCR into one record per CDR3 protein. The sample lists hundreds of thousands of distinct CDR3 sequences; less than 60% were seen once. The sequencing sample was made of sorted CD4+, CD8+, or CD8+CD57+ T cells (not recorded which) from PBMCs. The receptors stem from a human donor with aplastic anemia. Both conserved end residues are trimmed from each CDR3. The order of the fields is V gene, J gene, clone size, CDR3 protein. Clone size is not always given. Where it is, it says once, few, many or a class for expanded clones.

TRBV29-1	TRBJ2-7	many	SVELSGRRN
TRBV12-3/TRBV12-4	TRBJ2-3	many	ASNPSTSRSATQY
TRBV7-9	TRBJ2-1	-	ASSLLGWDGKDYNEQF
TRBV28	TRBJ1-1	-	ATLPTNTEAF
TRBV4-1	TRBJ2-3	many	ASSQVGFSTDTQY
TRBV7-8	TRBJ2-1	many	ASSLRDRHYNEQF
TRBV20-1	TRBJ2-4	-	SARDRTGAKNIQY
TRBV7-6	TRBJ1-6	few	ASSLAPQAPLH
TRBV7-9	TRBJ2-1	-	ASSLVVVTSSYNEQF
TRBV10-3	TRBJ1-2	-	ANRGGGGDYGYT
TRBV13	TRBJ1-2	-	ASSLGSYYGYT
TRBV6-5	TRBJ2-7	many	ASSSPGRAYEQY
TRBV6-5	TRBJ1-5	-	ASSYRRRRTDQPQH
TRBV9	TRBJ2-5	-	ASRGGLAGGTKTQY
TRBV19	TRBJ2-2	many	ASRDTGVGAGELF
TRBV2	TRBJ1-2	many	ASKPANYGYT
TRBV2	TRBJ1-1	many	ASRRTGANTEAF
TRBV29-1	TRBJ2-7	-	SVEAKQEPYEQY
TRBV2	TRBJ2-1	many	ASKRSGGANEQF
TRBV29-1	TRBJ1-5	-	SGRGGTEGQPQH
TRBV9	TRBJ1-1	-	ASGRGMNTEAF
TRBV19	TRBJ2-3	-	ASTVGLAGGNEQY
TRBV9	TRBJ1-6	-	ASRGGWEMNSPLH
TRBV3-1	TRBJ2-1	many	ASSQVADSNEQF
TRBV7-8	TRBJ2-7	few	ASSLGHRGYEQY
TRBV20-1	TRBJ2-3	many	SARDVEGTTDTQY
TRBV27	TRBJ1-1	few	ASSTGLQNTEAF
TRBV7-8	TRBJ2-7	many	ASSRRDLAYEQY
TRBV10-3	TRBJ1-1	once	ATRDRQSEAF
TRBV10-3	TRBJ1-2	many	AISESLGHPRGYGYT